This T cell receptor beta chain was observed in a study of blood T cell repertoires in COVID-19. Study summary: The origin of the acute and convalescent COVID-19 samples was the United States, Italy and Spain. PBMCs, B-cell-depleted T cells, or T cells provided the cDNA or gDNA that made up the material.

Source study methods: Reference gene primer amplification in the assay estimated nucleated cell counts. Profiled with immunoSEQ multiplex PCR; TCRdb holds only in-frame clones, not every one. From that table come the V and J calls and clone size; the DNA was used to work out D and trimming. The profile shows hundreds of thousands of clones, about 90% of them singletons. Comments on this clone: Additional DNA sequences in this sample encode the identical CDR3.

Recruited during active infection, patients (from Seattle) were subsequently followed longitudinally. Between the trimmed V and J ends, which lost 3 bases and 1 base, there was a span of 7 bases. The length of the CDR3 is 13 residues. Germline V gives CDR1 KGHSH, CDR2 LQKENI. The gene calls are TRBV18 and TRBJ2-7, with D maybe TRBD1 (5 bases). This receptor was identified in a man aged 55 to 70 with COVID-19, enrolled during active disease. Sequenced sample: peripheral blood. The CDR3 DNA follows: TGTGCCAGCTCACCCCCAGGGTCCTACGAGCAGTACTTC. Amino acids: CASSPPGSYEQYF. Supplemented by reference TRBV18 and TRBJ2-7, the full variable domain reads NAGVMQNPRHLVRRRGQEARLRCSPMKGHSHVYWYRQLPEEGLKFMVYLQKENIIDESGMPKERFSAEFPKEGPSILRIQQVVRGDSAAYFCASSPPGSYEQYFGPGTRLTVT.